The sequence of this T cell receptor beta chain was determined in a study of human T cells and chemical hapten exposure. Overall study findings and caveats: Relative to controls, expanded TCRs formed significantly more large CDR3 similarity clusters.

Turning to this clonotype: What it recognizes is unknown.

The library tagged individual cDNA molecules with unique molecular identifiers. TCRdb fed the RACE reads into MiXCR, producing one record per CDR3 protein. This sample has approximately 340,000 distinct CDR3 sequences, with approximately 6.3% found just once. This CDR3 region has 20 residues. Germline V gene sequence: CDR1 KGHSH, CDR2 LQKENI. Trimming removed 0 bases from V and 1 base from J, with 23 bases in between. Stated time point: patch test 1, 2 weeks after DPC sensitization. Treatment specified: therapeutic diphenylcyclopropenone sensitization with weekly scalp DPC. Blood collection took place prior to placing each patch test.

The chain employs TRBV18 and TRBJ2-3; no clear D gene. This TCR derives from a woman under 30 with alopecia areata. Some clones in this sample may be carry-over from other donors' samples. This specimen was whole blood, taken in connection with sensitization to the hapten diphenylcyclopropenone (DPC). CDR3 sequence reads: CASSPPGPVLLQSGTDTQYF. CDR3 in DNA: TGTGCCAGCTCACCACCAGGGCCAGTATTACTTCAATCCGGCACAGATACGCAGTATTTT.